A selection of T cell receptor beta chains follows, all from one sample in a study of beta chain features in type 1 diabetes. Clones were read by immunoSEQ multiplex PCR, and TCRdb kept only the in-frame ones, dropping some. Here the sample spans under 250,000 clones, around 14% being singletons. The specimen was naive CD4+ T cells from blood. The receptors stem from a woman in her forties in good health. The CDR3 runs from the conserved cysteine through the conserved F or W. The order of the fields is V gene, J gene, D gene, clone size, CDR3 protein, CDR3 DNA. The D gene is left open where the match is weak. A clone size is listed for some rows: how often the clone was seen (once, few, many), or a class if it is expanded.

V: TRBV12-5; J: TRBJ1-2; D: TRBD1; size: few; CDR3: CASGFVRTGGFYGYTF; DNA: TGTGCTAGTGGTTTCGTCCGGACAGGGGGATTTTATGGCTACACCTTC
V: TRBV7-2; J: TRBJ2-7; D: .; size: few; CDR3: CASSRHRGGKAYEQYF; DNA: TGTGCCAGCAGCCGCCACAGGGGGGGAAAGGCCTACGAGCAGTACTTC
V: TRBV7-2; J: TRBJ2-1; D: TRBD1; size: .; CDR3: CASSGDRGLEGNEQFF; DNA: TGTGCCAGTTCGGGAGACAGGGGGCTGGAGGGCAATGAGCAGTTCTTC
V: TRBV2; J: TRBJ2-3; D: .; size: few; CDR3: CASSDRSTRGGADTQYF; DNA: TGTGCCAGCAGTGACCGCTCGACAAGGGGGGGTGCAGATACGCAGTATTTT
V: TRBV6-6; J: TRBJ2-7; D: .; size: few; CDR3: CASSPDRNYEQYF; DNA: TGTGCCAGCAGCCCCGACAGGAACTACGAGCAGTACTTC
V: TRBV5-4; J: TRBJ2-6; D: .; size: .; CDR3: CASSANPGAGANVLTF; DNA: TGTGCCAGCAGCGCAAACCCAGGGGCTGGGGCCAACGTCCTGACTTTC
V: TRBV14; J: TRBJ1-1; D: .; size: .; CDR3: CASSPSPNTEAFF; DNA: TGTGCCAGCAGCCCTTCCCCCAACACTGAAGCTTTCTTT
V: TRBV19; J: TRBJ1-2; D: TRBD1; size: .; CDR3: CASNRGPFYGYTF; DNA: TGTGCCAGTAACAGGGGGCCTTTCTATGGCTACACCTTC
V: TRBV4-2; J: TRBJ2-5; D: .; size: .; CDR3: CASSQEYRTEGEQYF; DNA: TGTGCCAGCAGCCAAGAATATAGGACAGAGGGTGAGCAGTACTTC
V: TRBV18; J: TRBJ2-3; D: .; size: .; CDR3: CASSPGGQVGSQYF; DNA: TGTGCCAGCTCGCCCGGGGGGCAGGTTGGTTCGCAGTATTTT
V: TRBV6-1; J: TRBJ2-1; D: TRBD1; size: few; CDR3: CASSVRIQGAHNEQFF; DNA: TGTGCCAGCAGTGTTCGCATACAGGGGGCGCACAATGAGCAGTTCTTC
V: TRBV7-2; J: TRBJ1-2; D: .; size: .; CDR3: CASSLEFYGYTF; DNA: TGTGCCAGCAGCCTTGAGTTCTATGGCTACACCTTC
V: TRBV19; J: TRBJ2-2; D: TRBD1; size: .; CDR3: CASSTQNRQGGTGELFF; DNA: TGTGCCAGTAGTACCCAAAACCGACAGGGCGGGACCGGGGAGCTGTTTTTT
V: TRBV5-6; J: TRBJ2-3; D: .; size: .; CDR3: CASGLAGIPTDTQYF; DNA: TGTGCCAGCGGCCTGGCCGGGATCCCGACAGATACGCAGTATTTT
V: TRBV6-5; J: TRBJ2-5; D: .; size: few; CDR3: CASSYPAGRETQYF; DNA: TGTGCCAGCAGTTACCCCGCAGGGCGGGAGACCCAGTACTTC
V: TRBV6-5; J: TRBJ1-2; D: TRBD1; size: .; CDR3: CASSPTGLAYGYTF; DNA: TGTGCCAGCAGTCCGACAGGGCTCGCCTATGGCTACACCTTC
V: TRBV6-5; J: TRBJ2-5; D: TRBD2; size: .; CDR3: CASSYWGLAETQYF; DNA: TGTGCCAGCAGTTACTGGGGACTAGCAGAGACCCAGTACTTC
V: TRBV6-5; J: TRBJ1-3; D: .; size: few; CDR3: CASLSSSGNTIYF; DNA: TGTGCCAGCTTGTCGAGTTCTGGAAACACCATATATTTT
V: TRBV19; J: TRBJ2-3; D: TRBD1; size: .; CDR3: CASSIGTGGDTQYF; DNA: TGTGCCAGTAGTATAGGGACAGGGGGTGATACGCAGTATTTT
V: TRBV6-1; J: TRBJ2-7; D: TRBD2; size: .; CDR3: CASRFSGGYEQYF; DNA: TGTGCCAGCAGGTTTAGCGGGGGCTACGAGCAGTACTTC
V: TRBV19; J: TRBJ2-5; D: .; size: many; CDR3: CATCPGGETQYF; DNA: TGTGCCACCTGCCCCGGGGGAGAGACCCAGTACTTC
V: TRBV19; J: TRBJ2-6; D: .; size: few; CDR3: CASSIGEAVSGANVLTF; DNA: TGTGCCAGTAGTATAGGAGAGGCAGTCTCTGGGGCCAACGTCCTGACTTTC
V: TRBV7-8; J: TRBJ2-7; D: .; size: .; CDR3: CASRGTSNSSYEQYF; DNA: TGTGCCAGCAGGGGGACATCGAATAGCTCCTACGAGCAGTACTTC
V: TRBV6-4; J: TRBJ2-2; D: .; size: few; CDR3: CASQSGSGELFF; DNA: TGTGCCAGCCAGTCGGGGTCCGGGGAGCTGTTTTTT
V: TRBV27; J: TRBJ1-2; D: .; size: .; CDR3: CASKETANYGYTF; DNA: TGTGCCAGCAAAGAGACAGCTAACTATGGCTACACCTTC
V: TRBV7-9; J: TRBJ1-5; D: .; size: .; CDR3: CASSSQGGGGQPQHF; DNA: TGTGCCAGCAGCTCTCAGGGTGGGGGGGGTCAGCCCCAGCATTTT
V: TRBV19; J: TRBJ1-1; D: .; size: .; CDR3: CASSNKGAEAFF; DNA: TGTGCCAGTAGTAATAAAGGGGCTGAAGCTTTCTTT
V: TRBV7-2; J: TRBJ1-2; D: .; size: few; CDR3: CASSGGDGYTF; DNA: TGTGCCAGCAGCGGGGGGGATGGCTACACCTTC
V: TRBV9; J: TRBJ1-2; D: .; size: few; CDR3: CASSVSQNYGYTF; DNA: TGTGCCAGCAGCGTATCACAAAACTATGGCTACACCTTC
V: TRBV9; J: TRBJ2-5; D: TRBD2; size: few; CDR3: CASSVDSGGAQETQYF; DNA: TGTGCCAGCAGCGTAGATAGCGGGGGGGCCCAAGAGACCCAGTACTTC
V: TRBV7-8; J: TRBJ2-6; D: TRBD1; size: .; CDR3: CASSSTGISGANVLTF; DNA: TGTGCCAGCAGCTCGACAGGGATCTCTGGGGCCAACGTCCTGACTTTC
V: TRBV5-1; J: TRBJ2-3; D: .; size: .; CDR3: CASSTLGESTDTQYF; DNA: TGCGCCAGCAGCACGTTGGGCGAGAGCACAGATACGCAGTATTTT
V: TRBV5-1; J: TRBJ1-2; D: TRBD1; size: .; CDR3: CASSLDGLGDRGGYTF; DNA: TGCGCCAGCAGCTTGGATGGGCTGGGGGACAGGGGTGGCTACACCTTC
V: TRBV14; J: TRBJ2-1; D: .; size: few; CDR3: CASSSSSYNEQFF; DNA: TGTGCCAGCAGCTCGAGCTCCTACAATGAGCAGTTCTTC
V: TRBV4-3; J: TRBJ2-5; D: TRBD2; size: few; CDR3: CASSQGPAGGGRTETQYF; DNA: TGCGCCAGCAGCCAAGGTCCTGCTGGCGGGGGGCGGACGGAGACCCAGTACTTC
V: TRBV11-2; J: TRBJ2-1; D: TRBD2; size: .; CDR3: CASSLVAGRGEQFF; DNA: TGTGCCAGCAGCTTAGTAGCGGGGAGGGGCGAGCAGTTCTTC
V: TRBV6-5; J: TRBJ2-1; D: .; size: .; CDR3: CASRSPGTGSYEQFF; DNA: TGTGCCAGCAGATCACCCGGGACTGGATCCTACGAGCAGTTCTTC
V: TRBV19; J: TRBJ2-1; D: TRBD2; size: .; CDR3: CASTPGRGLAGAPPEQFF; DNA: TGTGCCAGTACCCCGGGGAGGGGGCTAGCGGGGGCTCCCCCTGAGCAGTTCTTC
V: TRBV11-2; J: TRBJ2-3; D: TRBD2; size: few; CDR3: CASSLGLAGGPLGTDTQYF; DNA: TGTGCCAGCAGCTTAGGACTAGCGGGGGGCCCCCTGGGCACAGATACGCAGTATTTT
V: TRBV6-6; J: TRBJ2-1; D: .; size: few; CDR3: CASSPPRGDEQFF; DNA: TGTGCCAGCAGCCCACCGCGGGGCGATGAGCAGTTCTTC
V: TRBV27; J: TRBJ2-7; D: .; size: .; CDR3: CASKVSMGQLYEQYF; DNA: TGTGCCAGCAAAGTTTCGATGGGACAACTTTACGAGCAGTACTTC
V: TRBV25-1; J: TRBJ2-6; D: .; size: few; CDR3: CASSEYRGSGANVLTF; DNA: TGTGCCAGCAGTGAATATCGGGGGTCTGGGGCCAACGTCCTGACTTTC
V: TRBV5-6; J: TRBJ2-7; D: TRBD1; size: few; CDR3: CASSPDRGLYEQYF; DNA: TGTGCCAGCAGCCCGGACAGGGGTCTTTACGAGCAGTACTTC
V: TRBV11-2; J: TRBJ2-1; D: .; size: .; CDR3: CASSGITYNEQFF; DNA: TGTGCCAGTTCAGGGATTACCTACAATGAGCAGTTCTTC
V: TRBV6-1; J: TRBJ2-5; D: TRBD2; size: .; CDR3: CASSFTSGVGTQYF; DNA: TGTGCCAGCAGTTTTACTAGCGGTGTAGGGACCCAGTACTTC
V: TRBV6-5; J: TRBJ1-5; D: TRBD1; size: .; CDR3: CASSHGQGGQPQHF; DNA: TGTGCCAGCAGTCACGGACAGGGAGGCCAGCCCCAGCATTTT
V: TRBV29-1; J: TRBJ2-1; D: TRBD1; size: .; CDR3: CSAGQGPYNEQFF; DNA: TGCAGCGCCGGACAGGGCCCTTACAATGAGCAGTTCTTC
V: TRBV7-2; J: TRBJ2-1; D: TRBD1; size: .; CDR3: CASREAGGGNEQFF; DNA: TGTGCCAGCAGGGAGGCAGGGGGTGGCAATGAGCAGTTCTTC
V: TRBV9; J: TRBJ1-2; D: .; size: .; CDR3: CASSVERGRRSYGYTF; DNA: TGTGCCAGCAGCGTAGAACGAGGGAGGAGGTCCTATGGCTACACCTTC
V: TRBV9; J: TRBJ2-5; D: .; size: .; CDR3: CASSYYTGTTGETQYF; DNA: TGTGCCAGCAGCTACTACACCGGGACTACAGGGGAGACCCAGTACTTC
V: TRBV19; J: TRBJ2-1; D: .; size: .; CDR3: CASDGVPHNEQFF; DNA: TGTGCCAGTGACGGGGTACCTCACAATGAGCAGTTCTTC
V: TRBV21-1; J: TRBJ1-4; D: .; size: few; CDR3: CARRKGGWYATNEKLFF; DNA: TGTGCCCGCAGAAAGGGGGGGTGGTATGCAACTAATGAAAAACTGTTTTTT
V: TRBV18; J: TRBJ2-3; D: TRBD1; size: .; CDR3: CASSQGQTDTQYF; DNA: TGTGCCAGCTCACAGGGACAGACAGATACGCAGTATTTT
V: TRBV6-1; J: TRBJ2-5; D: .; size: .; CDR3: CASSGLAGWQETQYF; DNA: TGTGCCAGCAGCGGACTGGCTGGGTGGCAAGAGACCCAGTACTTC
V: TRBV7-8; J: TRBJ2-4; D: TRBD2; size: .; CDR3: CASSLARWGGSNIQYF; DNA: TGTGCCAGCAGCTTAGCGCGCTGGGGGGGGTCCAACATTCAGTACTTC
V: TRBV5-4; J: TRBJ2-1; D: TRBD2; size: few; CDR3: CASSPWTSDNEQFF; DNA: TGTGCCAGCAGCCCCTGGACTAGCGACAATGAGCAGTTCTTC
V: TRBV6-1; J: TRBJ1-2; D: TRBD1; size: .; CDR3: CASRSGQGANYGYTF; DNA: TGTGCCAGCAGGAGCGGACAGGGGGCTAACTATGGCTACACCTTC
V: TRBV19; J: TRBJ1-5; D: TRBD1; size: .; CDR3: CASSRIDRASNQPQHF; DNA: TGTGCCAGTAGTAGAATAGACAGGGCAAGCAATCAGCCCCAGCATTTT
V: TRBV18; J: TRBJ2-7; D: TRBD2; size: few; CDR3: CASSPRGLAVEQYF; DNA: TGTGCCAGCTCACCAAGGGGACTAGCGGTCGAGCAGTACTTC
V: TRBV7-8; J: TRBJ2-7; D: TRBD1; size: .; CDR3: CASSQTGSGSYEQYF; DNA: TGTGCCAGCAGTCAGACAGGGTCAGGCTCCTACGAGCAGTACTTC